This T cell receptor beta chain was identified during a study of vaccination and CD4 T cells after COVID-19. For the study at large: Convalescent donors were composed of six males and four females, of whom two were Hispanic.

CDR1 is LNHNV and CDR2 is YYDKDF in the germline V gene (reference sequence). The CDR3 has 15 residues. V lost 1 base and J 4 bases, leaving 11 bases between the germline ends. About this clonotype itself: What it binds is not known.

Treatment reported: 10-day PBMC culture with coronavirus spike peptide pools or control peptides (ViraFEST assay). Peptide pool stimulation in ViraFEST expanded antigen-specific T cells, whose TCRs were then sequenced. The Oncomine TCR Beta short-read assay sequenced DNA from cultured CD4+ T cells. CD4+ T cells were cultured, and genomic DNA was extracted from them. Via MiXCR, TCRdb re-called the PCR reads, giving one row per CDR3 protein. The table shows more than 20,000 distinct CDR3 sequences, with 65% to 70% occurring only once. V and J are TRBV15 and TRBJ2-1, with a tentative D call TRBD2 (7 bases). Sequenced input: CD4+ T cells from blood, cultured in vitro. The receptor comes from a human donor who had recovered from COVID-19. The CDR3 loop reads CATSRGGGQYNEQFF. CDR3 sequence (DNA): TGTGCCACCAGCAGAGGGGGGGGCCAATACAATGAGCAGTTCTTC.